This TCR beta chain was sequenced for a study of T cells in Graves' hyperthyroidism and ophthalmopathy. Germline V gene data show CDR1 as DFQATT and CDR2 as SNEGSKA (reference sequence). This CDR3 is built from 11 residues. V lost 1 base and J lost 6, with 7 bases in between. TCR beta CDR3 regions were amplified from RNA. Researchers ran a first-round RT-PCR on the TCR CDR3 using the HTBI primer set. Via MiXCR, TCRdb re-called the multiplex PCR reads, giving one row per CDR3 protein. The sample records roughly 510,000 distinct CDR3 sequences, roughly 45% being singletons. The TCR was taken from an adult woman with Graves' disease, either hyperthyroidism or ophthalmopathy (not recorded which). Sequencing was done on a sample of peripheral blood or thyroid tissue (not recorded which). The rearrangement joins TRBV20-1 to TRBJ2-7; weak D call: TRBD1 (5 bases). The CDR3 DNA reads as TGCAGTGCTAGAGTAGGGGCCGAGCAGTACTTC. Its protein is CSARVGAEQYF.